This T cell receptor (beta chain) stems from a study of blood T cell repertoires in COVID-19. For the study at large: T cells, B-cell-depleted T cells, or PBMCs supplied cDNA or gDNA.

Profiling relied on immunoSEQ multiplex PCR, and the TCRdb table lists in-frame clones only, not all of them. The sample contains 150,000 to 200,000 clones, around 92% of which appear only once. This CDR3 contains 15 residues. Germline V CDR1 and CDR2: SGHVS, FNYEAQ. The V gene lost 1 base and the J gene lost 5 bases, with 12 bases spanning the gap. The V and J genes are TRBV7-6 and TRBJ2-1; D might be TRBD2 (6 bases). Sequenced: peripheral blood. The receptor comes from a man aged 55 to 69 with acute or convalescent COVID-19. CDR3 sequence reads: CASSLESGFDNEQFF. DNA for the CDR3: TGTGCCAGCAGCTTAGAAAGCGGGTTTGACAATGAGCAGTTCTTC.